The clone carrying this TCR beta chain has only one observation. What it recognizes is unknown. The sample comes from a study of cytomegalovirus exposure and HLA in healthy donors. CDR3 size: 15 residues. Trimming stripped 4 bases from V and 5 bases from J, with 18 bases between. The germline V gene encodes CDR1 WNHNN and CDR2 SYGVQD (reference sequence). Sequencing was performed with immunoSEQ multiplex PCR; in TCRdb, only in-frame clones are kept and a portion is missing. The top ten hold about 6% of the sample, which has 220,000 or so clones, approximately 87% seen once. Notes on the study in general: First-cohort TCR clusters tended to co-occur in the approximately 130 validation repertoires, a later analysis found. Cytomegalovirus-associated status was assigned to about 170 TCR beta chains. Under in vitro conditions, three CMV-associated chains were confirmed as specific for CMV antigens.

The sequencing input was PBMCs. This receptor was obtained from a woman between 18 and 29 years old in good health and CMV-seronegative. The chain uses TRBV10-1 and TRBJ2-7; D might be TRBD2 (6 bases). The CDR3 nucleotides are TGCGCCAGCAGTGGGGAGGAGGCCGGCCGAGACGAGCAGTACTTC. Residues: CASSGEEAGRDEQYF.